The source of this TCR beta chain is a study of cytomegalovirus exposure and HLA in healthy donors. Regarding the study as a whole: The analysis excluded some indistinguishable V segments, including TRBV6-2 and TRBV6-3. In a later analysis, at a false discovery rate of 0.05, roughly 16,000 TCR beta sequences matched HLA alleles. The study flagged some 170 TCR beta chains as cytomegalovirus-associated.

Germline V lookup: CDR1 MGHDK, CDR2 SYGVNS. The CDR3 length is 17 residues. V gave up 5 bases and J gave up 3 bases, with 20 bases separating them. The PCR had 60 Vbeta and 13 Jbeta primers. The repertoire was sequenced with immunoSEQ multiplex PCR; TCRdb's copy has only in-frame clones and lacks some. The sample yields around 110,000 clones, about 81% seen once. Note on this clone: What it recognizes is unknown.

The source of this sequence is a male donor in good health and CMV-seropositive. The sequenced material came from PBMCs. This chain connects TRBV25-1 to TRBJ1-3; D is unclear. CDR3 nucleotide sequence: TGTGCCAGCAGTCGATTCAAGGGAGTTGGGTTTGGAAACACCATATATTTT. This codes for CASSRFKGVGFGNTIYF.